These T cell receptor beta chains were read from a single sample in a study of PD-1 blockade in classical Hodgkin lymphoma. The data were produced by immunoSEQ multiplex PCR, yet TCRdb's version contains in-frame clones alone and is incomplete. The sample has approximately 65,000 clones; over 85% are singletons. Sequencing was performed on peripheral blood mononuclear cells (PBMCs), taken before the fourth cycle of nivolumab. These receptors came from a human donor with classical Hodgkin lymphoma. CDR3s include the opening cysteine and the closing phenylalanine or tryptophan. The D gene is left open where the match is weak.

D	V	J	length	CDR3
TRBD2	TRBV7-2	TRBJ2-7	14	CASAKLGGADEQYF
TRBD1	TRBV6-1	TRBJ2-7	14	CASSPRTGNDEQYF
.	TRBV7-9	TRBJ2-1	15	CASSPSKLPYNEQFF
.	TRBV7-9	TRBJ1-2	13	CASSPWTSYGYTF
.	TRBV2	TRBJ2-7	11	CASSEGGEQYF
.	TRBV6-7	TRBJ2-7	17	CASSYSIRQGPSYEQYF
.	TRBV11-3	TRBJ2-7	14	CASSLQQGPYEQYF
.	TRBV11-2	TRBJ1-6	17	CASSFNSRDLYNSPLHF
.	TRBV11-2	TRBJ2-7	14	CASSQGANSYEQYF
.	TRBV19	TRBJ1-5	15	CASSIEQGSGQPQHF
.	TRBV7-9	TRBJ2-3	11	CASSDQDTQYF
.	TRBV29-1	TRBJ1-3	13	CSVKQSRRDTIYF
.	TRBV5-4	TRBJ1-3	15	CASSFGPSSGNTIYF
.	TRBV6-5	TRBJ1-1	12	CASSFRGTEAFF
.	TRBV18	TRBJ2-7	16	CASSPVMGTGTYEQYF
TRBD1	TRBV5-1	TRBJ2-7	15	CASSDTDRPPYEQYF
TRBD2	TRBV4-1	TRBJ2-3	14	CASSRGGRTDTQYF
.	TRBV2	TRBJ2-1	14	CATPGVDFGNEQFF
TRBD2	TRBV18	TRBJ2-1	15	CASSPELAGVNEQFF
TRBD2	TRBV6-4	TRBJ2-7	16	CASKSGGSEVRYEQYF
.	TRBV4-1	TRBJ2-3	11	CASSLRDTQYF
.	TRBV28	TRBJ2-7	12	CASSLSSYEQYF
TRBD2	TRBV30	TRBJ2-5	13	CAWSVLAGETQYF
.	TRBV30	TRBJ2-4	15	CAWSVPRVAKNIQYF
.	TRBV7-2	TRBJ2-7	15	CASSFNQGTPYEQYF
.	TRBV5-6	TRBJ2-1	11	CASSFNNEQFF
.	TRBV6-6	TRBJ2-7	15	CASKGWQGSSYEQYF
.	TRBV7-8	TRBJ2-2	15	CASSFGTRNTGELFF
.	TRBV27	TRBJ2-3	15	CASSLGALETDTQYF
.	TRBV19	TRBJ2-1	12	CASSIEGYEQFF
TRBD2	TRBV5-1	TRBJ2-1	14	CASSFKREYNEQFF
.	TRBV6-5	TRBJ2-5	13	CASSSPNGQTQYF
.	TRBV28	TRBJ2-5	18	CASSPRLVAVGYQETQYF
.	TRBV9	TRBJ1-4	14	CVSSPTGGDEKLFF
.	TRBV27	TRBJ2-7	14	CASSFQNRDHEQYF
.	TRBV15	TRBJ2-1	15	CATSRERTFGYEQFF
.	TRBV5-1	TRBJ2-3	17	CASSGSPARTSTDTQYF
.	TRBV14	TRBJ2-3	11	CATPYGDTQYF
.	TRBV2	TRBJ1-6	16	CASSEAGHRGASPLHF
.	TRBV28	TRBJ1-3	12	CASSFVGNTIYF
.	TRBV28	TRBJ2-3	16	CASSFETSEVPDTQYF
.	TRBV6-5	TRBJ1-2	16	CASSYGLATSRYGYTF
.	TRBV2	TRBJ2-1	10	CASSGWEQFF
TRBD2	TRBV27	TRBJ2-1	16	CASRTFGSGTYNEQFF
.	TRBV11-2	TRBJ2-3	15	CASSSESGNTDTQYF
.	TRBV7-6	TRBJ2-7	13	CASSLAGGYEQYF
TRBD1	TRBV19	TRBJ1-5	16	CASSADRGAGNQPQHF
TRBD1	TRBV5-1	TRBJ2-5	16	CASSLVGTARQETQYF
.	TRBV9	TRBJ1-3	17	CASSEGPPVTIGNTIYF
.	TRBV7-8	TRBJ2-1	13	CASSLRGGNEQFF
TRBD2	TRBV25-1	TRBJ2-1	15	CASSELLAGSNEQFF
.	TRBV29-1	TRBJ1-5	13	CSVGGQTGQPQHF
TRBD2	TRBV6-5	TRBJ2-6	15	CASTPAGAGANVLTF
.	TRBV10-1	TRBJ2-2	14	CASSERQNTGELFF
.	TRBV28	TRBJ2-7	17	CASSLSLNGRVFYEQYF
TRBD1	TRBV28	TRBJ2-3	16	CASKTGGAVSTDTQYF